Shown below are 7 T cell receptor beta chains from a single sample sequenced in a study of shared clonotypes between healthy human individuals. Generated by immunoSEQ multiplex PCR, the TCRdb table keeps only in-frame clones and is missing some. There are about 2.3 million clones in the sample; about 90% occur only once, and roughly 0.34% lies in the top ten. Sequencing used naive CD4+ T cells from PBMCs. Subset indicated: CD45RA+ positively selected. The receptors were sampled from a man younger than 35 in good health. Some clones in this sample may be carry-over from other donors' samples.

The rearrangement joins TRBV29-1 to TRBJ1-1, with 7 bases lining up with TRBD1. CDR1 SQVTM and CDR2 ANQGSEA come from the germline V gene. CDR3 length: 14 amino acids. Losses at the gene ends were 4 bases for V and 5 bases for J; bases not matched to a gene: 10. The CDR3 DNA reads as TGCAGCGTTGCCACCGGGACAGTCACGACTGAAGCTTTCTTT. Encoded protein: CSVATGTVTTEAFF.

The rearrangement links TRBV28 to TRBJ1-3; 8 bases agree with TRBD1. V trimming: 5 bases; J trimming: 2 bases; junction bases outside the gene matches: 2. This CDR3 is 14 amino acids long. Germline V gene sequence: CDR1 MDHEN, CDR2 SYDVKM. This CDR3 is CASSRTGTGNTIYF. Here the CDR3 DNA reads TGTGCCAGCAGTAGGACAGGGACTGGAAACACCATATATTTT.

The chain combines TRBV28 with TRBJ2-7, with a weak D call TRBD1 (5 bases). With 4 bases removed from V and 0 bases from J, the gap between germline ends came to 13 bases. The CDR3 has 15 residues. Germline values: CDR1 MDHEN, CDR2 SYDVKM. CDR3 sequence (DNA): TGTGCCAGCAGTTCCGTTGGGGCGAGCTCCTACGAGCAGTACTTC. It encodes CASSSVGASSYEQYF.

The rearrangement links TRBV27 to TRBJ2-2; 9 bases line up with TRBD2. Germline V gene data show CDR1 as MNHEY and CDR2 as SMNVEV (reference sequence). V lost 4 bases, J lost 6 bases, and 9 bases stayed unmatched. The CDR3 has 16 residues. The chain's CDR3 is CASSYVGTSQAGELFF. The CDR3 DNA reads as TGTGCCAGCAGTTATGTCGGGACTAGCCAGGCCGGGGAGCTGTTTTTT.

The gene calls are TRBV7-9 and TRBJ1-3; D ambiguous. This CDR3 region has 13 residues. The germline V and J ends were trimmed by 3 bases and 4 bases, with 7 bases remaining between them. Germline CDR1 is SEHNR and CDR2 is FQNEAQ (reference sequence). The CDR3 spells CASSLYTGNTIYF. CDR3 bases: TGTGCCAGCAGCTTGTATACGGGAAACACCATATATTTT.

The DNA of the CDR3 is TGTGCCAGCAGGCAGGGACTGGGGACCGGGGAGCTGTTTTTT. Protein sequence: CASRQGLGTGELFF. This rearrangement joins TRBV27 to TRBJ2-2, with D perhaps TRBD2 (6 bases). This CDR3 region has 14 residues. Germline CDR1 and CDR2: MNHEY and SMNVEV (reference sequence). V lost 6 bases and J 5 bases, leaving 13 bases between the germline ends.

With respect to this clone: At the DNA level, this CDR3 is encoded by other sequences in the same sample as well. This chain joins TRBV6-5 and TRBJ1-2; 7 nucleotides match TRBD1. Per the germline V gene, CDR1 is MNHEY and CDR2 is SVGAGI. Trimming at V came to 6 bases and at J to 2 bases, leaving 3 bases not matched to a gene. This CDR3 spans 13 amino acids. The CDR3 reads CASRPGQNYGYTF. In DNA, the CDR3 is TGTGCCAGCAGACCGGGACAGAACTATGGCTACACCTTC.